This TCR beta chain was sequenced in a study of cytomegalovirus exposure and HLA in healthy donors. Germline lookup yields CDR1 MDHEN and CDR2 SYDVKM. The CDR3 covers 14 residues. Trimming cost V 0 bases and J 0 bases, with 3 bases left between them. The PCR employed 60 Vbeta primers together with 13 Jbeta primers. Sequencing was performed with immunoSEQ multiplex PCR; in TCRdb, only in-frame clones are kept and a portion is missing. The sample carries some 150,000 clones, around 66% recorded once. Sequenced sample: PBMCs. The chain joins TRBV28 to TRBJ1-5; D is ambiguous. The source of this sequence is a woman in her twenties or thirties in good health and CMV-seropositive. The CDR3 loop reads CASSLWYSNQPQHF. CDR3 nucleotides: TGTGCCAGCAGTTTATGGTATAGCAATCAGCCCCAGCATTTT. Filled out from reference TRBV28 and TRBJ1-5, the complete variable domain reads DVKVTQSSRYLVKRTGEKVFLECVQDMDHENMFWYRQDPGLGLRLIYFSYDVKMKEKGDIPEGYSVSREKKERFSLILESASTNQTSMYLCASSLWYSNQPQHFGDGTRLSIL.